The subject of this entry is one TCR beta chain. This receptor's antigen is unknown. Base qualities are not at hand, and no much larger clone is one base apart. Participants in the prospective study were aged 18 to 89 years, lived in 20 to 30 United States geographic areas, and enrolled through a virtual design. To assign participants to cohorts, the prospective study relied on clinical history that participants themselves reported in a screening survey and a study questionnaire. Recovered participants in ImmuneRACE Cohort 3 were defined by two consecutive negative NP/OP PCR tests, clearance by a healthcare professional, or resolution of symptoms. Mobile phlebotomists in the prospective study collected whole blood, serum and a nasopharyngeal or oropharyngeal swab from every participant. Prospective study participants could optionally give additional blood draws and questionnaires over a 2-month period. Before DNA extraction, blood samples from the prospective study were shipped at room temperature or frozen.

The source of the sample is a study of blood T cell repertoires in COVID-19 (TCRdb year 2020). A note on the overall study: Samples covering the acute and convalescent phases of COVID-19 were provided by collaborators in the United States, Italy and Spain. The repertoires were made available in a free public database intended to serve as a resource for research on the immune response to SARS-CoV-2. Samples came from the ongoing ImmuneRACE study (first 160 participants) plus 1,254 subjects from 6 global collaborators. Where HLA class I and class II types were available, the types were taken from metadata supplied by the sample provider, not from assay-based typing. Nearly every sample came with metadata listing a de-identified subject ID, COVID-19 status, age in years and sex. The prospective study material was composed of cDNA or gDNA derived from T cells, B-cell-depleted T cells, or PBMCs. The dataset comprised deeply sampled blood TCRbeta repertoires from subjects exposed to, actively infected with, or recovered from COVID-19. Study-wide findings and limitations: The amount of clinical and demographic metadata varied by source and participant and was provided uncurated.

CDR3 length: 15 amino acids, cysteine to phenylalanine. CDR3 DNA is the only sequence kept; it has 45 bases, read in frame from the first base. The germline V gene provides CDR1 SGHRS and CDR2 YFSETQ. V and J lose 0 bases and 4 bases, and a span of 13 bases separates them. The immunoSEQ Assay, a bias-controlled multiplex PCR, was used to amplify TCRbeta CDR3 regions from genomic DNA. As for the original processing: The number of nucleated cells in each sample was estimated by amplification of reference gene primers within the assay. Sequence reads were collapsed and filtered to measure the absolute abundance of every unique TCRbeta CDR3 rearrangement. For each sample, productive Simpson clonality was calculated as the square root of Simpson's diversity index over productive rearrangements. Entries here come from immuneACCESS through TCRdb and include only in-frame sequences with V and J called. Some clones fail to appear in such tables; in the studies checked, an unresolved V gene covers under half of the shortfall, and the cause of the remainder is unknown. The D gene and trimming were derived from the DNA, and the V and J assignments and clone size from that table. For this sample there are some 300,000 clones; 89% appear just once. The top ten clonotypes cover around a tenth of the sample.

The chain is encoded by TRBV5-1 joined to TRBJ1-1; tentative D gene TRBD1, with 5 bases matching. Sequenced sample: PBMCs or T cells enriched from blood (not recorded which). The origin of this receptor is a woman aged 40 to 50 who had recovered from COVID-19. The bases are TGCGCCAGCAGCTTGGCGGGGGGAAGGACCACTGAAGCTTTCTTT. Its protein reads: CASSLAGGRTTEAFF.